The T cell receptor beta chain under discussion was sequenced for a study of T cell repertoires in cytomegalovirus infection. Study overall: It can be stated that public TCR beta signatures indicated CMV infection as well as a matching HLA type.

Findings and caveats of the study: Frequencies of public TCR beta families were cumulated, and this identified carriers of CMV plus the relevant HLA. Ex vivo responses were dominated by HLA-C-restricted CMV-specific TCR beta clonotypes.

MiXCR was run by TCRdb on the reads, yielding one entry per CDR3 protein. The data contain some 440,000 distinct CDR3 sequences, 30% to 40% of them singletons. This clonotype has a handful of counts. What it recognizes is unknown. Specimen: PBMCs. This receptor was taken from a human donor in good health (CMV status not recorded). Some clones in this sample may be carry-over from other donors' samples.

The CDR3 reads CASSTGQKLFF. In DNA, the CDR3 is TGTGCCAGCAGTACCGGTCAGAAACTGTTTTTT. This rearrangement joins TRBV12-3 or TRBV12-4 to TRBJ1-4, with D hard to call. The V gene lost 5 bases and the J gene lost 11 bases, with 9 bases spanning the gap. There are 11 residues in the CDR3.